This T cell receptor (beta chain) was recorded in a study of OX40 agonist ivuxolimab in advanced cancers. This clone was recorded only once. Only in-frame clones appear in the TCRdb table, and some are missing; sequencing was by immunoSEQ multiplex PCR. The data hold 74,000 or so clones, with 90% to 95% observed a single time. The germline gives CDR1 SGHNT, CDR2 YYREEE (reference sequence). V was trimmed by 1 base and J by 0 bases, leaving 14 bases between them. There are 18 residues in the CDR3. The clonotype comes from an adult with an advanced solid tumor such as melanoma, head and neck, liver or kidney cancer. The chain is built from TRBV5-4 and TRBJ2-6, with TRBD1 as a possible D gene (5 bases). The sequencing used CD4+ or CD8+ T cells sorted from blood, collected in a trial of the OX40 agonist ivuxolimab. In DNA, the CDR3 is TGTGCCAGCAGCTTGCAGGAACAGGCCCTCTCTGGGGCCAACGTCCTGACTTTC. This encodes CASSLQEQALSGANVLTF.